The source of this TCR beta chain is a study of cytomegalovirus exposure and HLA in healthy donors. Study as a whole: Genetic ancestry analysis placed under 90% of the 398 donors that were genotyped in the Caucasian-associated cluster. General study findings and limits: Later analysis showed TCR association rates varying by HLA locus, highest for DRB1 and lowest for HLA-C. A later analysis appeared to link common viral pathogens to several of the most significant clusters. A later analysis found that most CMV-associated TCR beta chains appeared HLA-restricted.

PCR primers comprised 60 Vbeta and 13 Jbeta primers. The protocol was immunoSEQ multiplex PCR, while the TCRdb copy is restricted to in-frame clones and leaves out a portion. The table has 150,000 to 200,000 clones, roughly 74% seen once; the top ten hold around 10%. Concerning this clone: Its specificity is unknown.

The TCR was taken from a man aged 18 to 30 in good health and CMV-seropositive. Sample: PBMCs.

In DNA, the CDR3 is TGTGCCAGCAGTGAATTGTCTATGTCCAATGAGCAGTTCTTC. Translating it yields CASSELSMSNEQFF. V is TRBV2 and J is TRBJ2-1; D gene uncertain. The length of the CDR3 is 14 residues. The V end lost 2 bases, the J end lost 6 bases, and 11 bases lay between the germline ends. Germline V gives CDR1 SNHLY, CDR2 FYNNEI.